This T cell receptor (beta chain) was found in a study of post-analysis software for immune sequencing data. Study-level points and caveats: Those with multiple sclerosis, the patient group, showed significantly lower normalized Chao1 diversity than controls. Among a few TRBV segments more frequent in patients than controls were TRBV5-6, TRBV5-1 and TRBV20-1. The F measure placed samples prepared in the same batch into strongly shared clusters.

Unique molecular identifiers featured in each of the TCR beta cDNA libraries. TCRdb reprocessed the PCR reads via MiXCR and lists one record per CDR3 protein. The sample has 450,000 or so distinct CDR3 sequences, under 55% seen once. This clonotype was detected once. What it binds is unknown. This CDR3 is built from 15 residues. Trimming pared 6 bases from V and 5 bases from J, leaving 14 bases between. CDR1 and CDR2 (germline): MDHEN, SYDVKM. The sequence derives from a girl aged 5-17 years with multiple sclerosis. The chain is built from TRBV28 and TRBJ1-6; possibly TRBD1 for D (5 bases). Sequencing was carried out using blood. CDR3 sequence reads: CASRQPGPHNSPLHF. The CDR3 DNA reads TGTGCCAGCAGACAGCCGGGACCCCATAATTCACCCCTCCACTTT.